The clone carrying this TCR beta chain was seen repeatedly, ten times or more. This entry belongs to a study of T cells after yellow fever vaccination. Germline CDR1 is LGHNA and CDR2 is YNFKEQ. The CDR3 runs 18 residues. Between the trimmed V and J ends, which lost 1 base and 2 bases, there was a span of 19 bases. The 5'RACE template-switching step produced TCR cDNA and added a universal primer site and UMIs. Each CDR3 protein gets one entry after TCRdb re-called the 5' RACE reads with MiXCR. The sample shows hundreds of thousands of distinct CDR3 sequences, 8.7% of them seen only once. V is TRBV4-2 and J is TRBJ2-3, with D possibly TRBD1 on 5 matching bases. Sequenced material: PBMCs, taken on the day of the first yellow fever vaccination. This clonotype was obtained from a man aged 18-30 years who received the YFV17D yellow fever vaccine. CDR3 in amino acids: CASSQGKGAAESTDTQYF. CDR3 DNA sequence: TGTGCCAGCAGCCAAGGAAAAGGGGCGGCGGAGTCCACAGATACGCAGTATTTT.